This TCR beta chain was recovered during a study of graft-versus-host responses after intestinal transplantation. Looking at the study overall: The recipients all started with anti-thymocyte globulin induction and then took tacrolimus and steroids for 3 to 4 years.

Germline V gene data show CDR1 as SNHLY and CDR2 as FYNNEI. CDR3 length: 15 residues. Trimming took off 2 bases at V and 3 bases at J, with 14 bases between the two ends. A word on this clone: Its specificity is not known.

Data came from immunoSEQ multiplex PCR; TCRdb stores just in-frame clones and leaves some out. Among approximately 94,000 clones, roughly 87% were seen once, and the ten largest hold 0.95%. Study-level points and caveats: Peak circulating GvH clone levels were associated with early post-transplant HvG declines.

This receptor was identified in a human donor who was the organ donor for an intestinal transplant. Sequences were derived from unstimulated CD4+ T cells sorted from spleen or lymph node cells, sampled before transplant. The J gene is TRBJ2-7, the V gene TRBV2, with unresolved D. CDR3 sequence: CASSESVGFGYEQYF. The CDR3, as DNA: TGTGCCAGCAGTGAATCGGTGGGGTTCGGCTACGAGCAGTACTTC.